These T cell receptor beta chains were read from a single sample in a study of cytomegalovirus exposure and HLA in healthy donors. Method: immunoSEQ multiplex PCR; TCRdb's copy keeps in-frame clones and lacks some. The data contain some 200,000 clones, around 80% of them singletons. Sequenced sample: PBMCs. The receptors shown here come from a man in his forties or fifties in good health and CMV-seropositive. CDR3s include the opening cysteine and the closing phenylalanine or tryptophan. Fields, in order: clone size, J gene, D gene, V gene, CDR3 protein, CDR3 DNA. The D gene is left open where the match is weak. For some rows the clone size is stated as once, few or many, or as a class when expanded; others skip it.

NA TRBJ2-2 TRBD2 TRBV2 CASSRTSGGGTGELFF TGTGCCAGCAGTAGGACTAGCGGGGGGGGAACCGGGGAGCTGTTTTTT
NA TRBJ2-1 TRBD2 TRBV11-3 CASSLKSGGPNEQFF TGTGCCAGCAGCTTAAAAAGCGGGGGCCCCAATGAGCAGTTCTTC
NA TRBJ2-7 TRBD1 TRBV6-1 CASSEGPWTGDYEQYF TGTGCCAGCAGTGAAGGACCTTGGACAGGGGACTACGAGCAGTACTTC
NA TRBJ2-3 NA TRBV7-2 CASSLAPQDYNTQYF TGTGCCAGCAGCTTAGCCCCCCAGGACTATAATACGCAGTATTTT
NA TRBJ1-5 NA TRBV30 CAWSFGQMVNQPQHF TGTGCCTGGAGTTTTGGCCAGATGGTCAATCAGCCCCAGCATTTT
NA TRBJ2-7 TRBD2 TRBV5-6 CASSLGGRGGPYEQYF TGTGCCAGCAGCTTGGGTGGTCGCGGGGGGCCCTACGAGCAGTACTTC
NA TRBJ2-3 NA TRBV4-3 CASSQGYRGTDTQYF TGCGCCAGCAGCCAAGGTTACAGGGGCACAGATACGCAGTATTTT
NA TRBJ1-2 NA TRBV29-1 CSAQKRASYGYTF TGCAGCGCCCAAAAGCGGGCTAGCTATGGCTACACCTTC
NA TRBJ2-7 NA TRBV5-1 CASSFRGSYEQYF TGCGCCAGCAGCTTCCGCGGTTCCTACGAGCAGTACTTC
once TRBJ2-4 NA TRBV7-2 CASSTGLNQYF TGTGCCAGCAGCACGGGACTCAACCAGTACTTC
NA TRBJ1-2 TRBD1 TRBV30 CAWTGGNGYTF TGTGCCTGGACAGGGGGCAATGGCTACACCTTC
NA TRBJ2-7 NA TRBV14 CASSQLPLYEQYF TGTGCCAGCAGCCAGCTACCGCTATACGAGCAGTACTTC
NA TRBJ2-1 TRBD2 TRBV7-2 CASSPRGTGGPNEQFF TGTGCCAGCAGCCCCAGAGGGACGGGGGGGCCCAATGAGCAGTTCTTC
NA TRBJ2-5 TRBD1 TRBV2 CASRGDTYRGPRETQYF TGTGCCAGCAGGGGGGACACTTACAGGGGGCCTCGGGAGACCCAGTACTTC
NA TRBJ1-5 NA TRBV6-1 CASSEVAERNQPQHF TGTGCCAGCAGTGAAGTCGCGGAACGGAATCAGCCCCAGCATTTT
NA TRBJ2-7 NA TRBV5-8 CASSLRPDEQYF TGTGCCAGCAGCTTGCGCCCGGACGAGCAGTACTTC
NA TRBJ1-2 NA TRBV9 CASSVRRGSNYGYTF TGTGCCAGCAGCGTTCGGCGGGGCAGTAACTATGGCTACACCTTC
NA TRBJ2-5 TRBD1 TRBV7-7 CASSPSGGQETQYF TGTGCTAGCAGCCCATCAGGGGGCCAAGAGACCCAGTACTTC
NA TRBJ2-5 TRBD1 TRBV5-4 CASSLGQLETQYF TGTGCCAGCAGCCTGGGACAGCTGGAGACCCAGTACTTC
NA TRBJ2-7 TRBD1 TRBV27 CASSSTGGNSYEQYF TGTGCCAGCAGTTCCACAGGGGGAAACTCCTACGAGCAGTACTTC
NA TRBJ2-1 TRBD1 TRBV27 CASSSGQGYNEQFF TGTGCCAGCAGTTCCGGACAGGGCTACAATGAGCAGTTCTTC
NA TRBJ1-5 NA TRBV28 CASSMTLSNQPQHF TGTGCCAGCAGTATGACTCTTAGCAATCAGCCCCAGCATTTT
few TRBJ2-3 TRBD1 TRBV18 CASSLDRGGTDTQYF TGTGCCAGCTCCCTGGACAGGGGAGGGACAGATACGCAGTATTTT
NA TRBJ2-5 TRBD1 TRBV7-8 CASSRTGGDETQYF TGTGCCAGCAGCCGGACAGGGGGCGACGAGACCCAGTACTTC
NA TRBJ2-1 TRBD1 TRBV18 CASSPPIGTGNEQFF TGTGCCAGCTCACCACCTATAGGGACAGGCAATGAGCAGTTCTTC
NA TRBJ2-7 TRBD1 TRBV7-6 CASSSRGQGSYEQYF TGTGCCAGCAGCTCACGGGGACAGGGCTCCTACGAGCAGTACTTC
NA TRBJ2-5 TRBD2 TRBV19 CASSGTAGAGWETQYF TGTGCCAGTAGTGGAACAGCGGGGGCTGGGTGGGAGACCCAGTACTTC
NA TRBJ2-1 TRBD2 TRBV9 CASSARLAGGGNEQFF TGTGCCAGCAGCGCACGGCTAGCGGGGGGGGGCAATGAGCAGTTCTTC
NA TRBJ2-2 TRBD2 TRBV11-3 CASSLGGLAGKSGELFF TGTGCCAGCAGCTTGGGGGGACTAGCGGGGAAGTCCGGGGAGCTGTTTTTT
NA TRBJ2-3 NA TRBV6-1 CASSVTADTQYF TGTGCCAGCAGCGTAACAGCAGATACGCAGTATTTT
NA TRBJ2-2 TRBD1 TRBV29-1 CSVPVGQGPGELFF TGCAGCGTACCCGTGGGACAGGGTCCCGGGGAGCTGTTTTTT
NA TRBJ2-7 NA TRBV7-2 CASSLESSQGAYEQYF TGTGCCAGCAGCTTAGAATCGTCTCAGGGCGCCTACGAGCAGTACTTC
once TRBJ2-5 NA TRBV5-8 CASSLRGRYQETQYF TGTGCCAGCAGCTTGAGGGGTCGTTACCAAGAGACCCAGTACTTC
few TRBJ2-2 NA TRBV5-1 CASSSQGGDTGELFF TGCGCCAGCAGCTCGCAGGGGGGTGACACCGGGGAGCTGTTTTTT
few TRBJ1-4 NA TRBV7-8 CASSIHRVINYVTNEKLFF TGTGCCAGCAGCATTCACAGGGTTATAAACTATGTAACTAATGAAAAACTGTTTTTT
NA TRBJ1-3 TRBD1 TRBV9 CASSRGGTDRAGNTIYF TGTGCCAGCAGCCGAGGGGGGACCGACAGGGCCGGAAACACCATATATTTT
NA TRBJ2-7 TRBD1 TRBV2 CASRGTGGYEQYF TGTGCCAGCAGGGGGACAGGGGGCTACGAGCAGTACTTC
NA TRBJ2-7 TRBD1 TRBV29-1 CSVVGQGYEQYF TGCAGCGTTGTGGGACAGGGGTACGAGCAGTACTTC
NA TRBJ1-1 TRBD1 TRBV27 CASSRPRQGKNSEAFF TGTGCCAGCAGTCGGCCAAGACAGGGGAAAAACTCTGAAGCTTTCTTT
NA TRBJ2-7 TRBD1 TRBV19 CASSRGQTYEQYF TGTGCCAGTAGTAGGGGACAGACCTACGAGCAGTACTTC
NA TRBJ2-7 NA TRBV7-9 CSSSPHPAEQYF TGTTCCAGCAGCCCCCACCCCGCGGAGCAGTACTTC
NA TRBJ2-2 NA TRBV10-3 CAISVLPGNTGELFF TGTGCCATCAGTGTACTGCCCGGGAACACCGGGGAGCTGTTTTTT
once TRBJ1-6 NA TRBV7-2 CASSLGMGSRDSPLHF TGTGCCAGCAGCTTAGGAATGGGGTCCAGGGATTCACCCCTCCACTTT